This TCR beta chain was identified during a study of CD8+ T cells in alopecia areata. Turning to the study itself: For the treated group, dosing was oral tofacitinib at 5 to 10 mg twice daily. Study findings and constraints: Whether baseline CD8+ expansion is linked to response remains uncertain, given a single nonresponder. Relative to normal scalp, lesional scalp, especially alopecia totalis/universalis, showed higher clonality.

V lost 9 bases and J 4 bases, leaving 12 bases between the germline ends. Germline lookup yields CDR1 SEHNR and CDR2 FQNEAQ (reference sequence). This CDR3 has 13 amino acids. Extraction of RNA preceded its reverse transcription into cDNA, which served as the sequencing template. Data came from immunoSEQ multiplex PCR; TCRdb stores just in-frame clones and leaves some out. Of about 88,000 clones in the sample, roughly 46% were seen once. With regard to this clone: Its target is unknown.

Documented treatment: oral pan-JAK inhibitor, 5-10 mg twice daily. The chain uses TRBV7-9 and TRBJ1-4; D is ambiguous. The sample was CD8+ T cells sorted from blood, taken at week 24, from a patient treated with tofacitinib. This receptor was taken from a human donor with alopecia areata. The chain's CDR3 is CASGGGSNEKLFF. Here the CDR3 DNA reads TGTGCCAGTGGAGGAGGGAGTAATGAAAAACTGTTTTTT. The full variable domain, rest sourced from reference TRBV7-9 and TRBJ1-4, is DTGVSQNPRHKITKRGQNVTFRCDPISEHNRLYWYRQTLGQGPEFLTYFQNEAQLEKSRLLSDRFSAERPKGSFSTLEIQRTEQGDSAMYLCASGGGSNEKLFFGSGTQLSVL.